Each of the 14 T cell receptor beta chains below was sequenced from the same sample in a study of blood T cell repertoires in COVID-19. The assay was immunoSEQ multiplex PCR, and TCRdb's table has in-frame clones only and misses some. The repertoire holds about 150,000 clones, with approximately 80% as singletons. Sequenced: peripheral blood. The receptors were gathered from an older woman with active or convalescent COVID-19.

This chain uses TRBV5-4 with TRBJ2-3; TRBD2 agrees at 11 bases. From germline, CDR1 is SGHNT and CDR2 YYREEE (reference sequence). V lost 0 bases, J lost 14 bases, and 11 bases stayed unmatched. This CDR3 region has 15 residues. CDR3 residues: CASSLDAVSGGALYF. The CDR3 DNA follows: TGTGCCAGCAGCTTGGACGCGGTTAGCGGGGGGGCCCTGTATTTT.

The chain joins TRBV6-1 to TRBJ2-3; 14 bases fit TRBD2. After removal of 2 bases from V and 4 bases from J, the junction contained 8 bases not matched to a gene. The CDR3 covers 18 residues. Germline-derived CDR1 and CDR2 are MNHNS and SASEGT. CDR3 DNA: TGTGCCAGCAGTGAACGCGGGACTAGCGGGGGTCGGGCAGATACGCAGTATTTT. Protein: CASSERGTSGGRADTQYF.

The chain carries TRBV27 and TRBJ1-4, with 8 bases lining up with TRBD1. The junction had 6 bases not matched to a gene; V was cut back by 4 bases and J by 5 bases. This CDR3 is 15 amino acids long. Germline V gene lookup returns CDR1 MNHEY and CDR2 SMNVEV (reference sequence). In DNA form, the CDR3 reads TGTGCCAGCAGTTCCAATCACAGGGGGAATGAAAAACTGTTTTTT. Encoded protein: CASSSNHRGNEKLFF.

This sequence joins TRBV6-4 and TRBJ1-1; TRBD1 aligns across 8 bases. The CDR3 is 14 residues long. Trimming cost V 6 bases and J 5 bases; bases outside gene matches: 8. Germline CDR1 reads MRHNA; CDR2 reads SNTAGT. Here the CDR3 DNA reads TGTGCCAGCAGCGGACAGGGAATGGGGACTGAAGCTTTCTTT. Protein sequence: CASSGQGMGTEAFF.

About this clone: Sequence at one end of the junction differs from germline and may be a read error. This sequence joins TRBV6-1 and TRBJ1-1, with D possibly matching TRBD1 (6 bases). CDR1 is MNHNS and CDR2 is SASEGT in the germline V gene. This CDR3 is built from 20 residues. CDR3: CASSEFHWPVRKTMGHLSLF. In DNA, the CDR3 is TGTGCCAGCAGTGAATTCCATTGGCCCGTCCGTAAAACGATGGGACATTTGAGTCTCTTT.

The genes are TRBV27 and TRBJ2-5; D possibly corresponds to TRBD2 (5 bases). V lost 1 base to trimming and J lost 4 bases, with 7 bases between them. The CDR3 has 13 residues. Germline loops: CDR1 MNHEY, CDR2 SMNVEV (reference sequence). The DNA for the CDR3 is TGTGCCAGCAGTTTATTTCGGGGAGAGACCCAGTACTTC. As protein: CASSLFRGETQYF.

The chain couples TRBV30 to TRBJ1-5; no firm D call. CDR1 and CDR2 (germline): GTSNPN, SVGIG (reference sequence). V shed 3 bases and J shed 9 bases, with 12 bases lying between them. The CDR3 covers 12 residues. CDR3 nucleotides: TGTGCCTGGAGGTATGCGGGTGGGCCCCAGCATTTT. Protein product: CAWRYAGGPQHF.

The genes are TRBV2 and TRBJ2-1, with 8 bases aligning to TRBD2. The CDR3 has 12 amino acids. Germline loops: CDR1 SNHLY, CDR2 FYNNEI. V was clipped by 4 bases and J by 10 bases; unmatched bases: 3. This CDR3 is CASSVLAGEQFF. CDR3 sequence (DNA): TGTGCCAGCAGTGTGCTAGCGGGCGAGCAGTTCTTC.

The chain has TRBV7-8 and TRBJ2-5; TRBD2 matches 10 bases. The V gene end was trimmed by 5 bases and the J gene end by 5 bases; junction bases not matched to a gene: 14. Germline assignment: CDR1 SGHVS and CDR2 FQNEAQ. The CDR3 is 17 residues long. The CDR3 is CASSQLAGAPGRETQYF. The CDR3 DNA sequence: TGTGCCAGCAGCCAGCTAGCGGGAGCGCCCGGGCGGGAGACCCAGTACTTC.

The CDR3 protein is CASSTLTGSSEAFF. The CDR3 nucleotides are TGTGCCAGCAGTACACTGACAGGGAGTTCTGAAGCTTTCTTT. The rearrangement links TRBV27 to TRBJ1-1, with 7 bases that match TRBD1. V dropped 5 bases and J dropped 6; count of bases not matched to a gene: 9. The germline CDR1 and CDR2 sequences are MNHEY and SMNVEV (reference sequence). CDR3 length: 14 residues.

The chain combines TRBV10-3 with TRBJ2-1; 9 bases fit TRBD1. Germline CDR1 ENHRY, CDR2 SYGVKD. V lost 10 bases and J lost 6; bases outside the gene matches: 10. The CDR3 contains 14 residues. This CDR3 is CATGSGTGINEQFF. The CDR3 DNA sequence: TGTGCCACTGGATCCGGGACAGGGATCAATGAGCAGTTCTTC.

This clone was recorded a few times. The genes are TRBV14 and TRBJ2-1; TRBD1 matches at 10 bases. Germline CDR1 SGHDN, CDR2 FVKESK. This CDR3 is built from 13 residues. V was clipped by 4 bases and J by 6 bases; unmatched bases: 0. The CDR3 region has the DNA TGTGCCAGCAGCCGGGACAGGGGCAATGAGCAGTTCTTC. Translating it yields CASSRDRGNEQFF.

This chain joins TRBV6-6 and TRBJ1-5, with 7 bases lining up with TRBD1. The CDR3 covers 15 residues. Trimming cost V 5 bases and J 1 base; bases outside gene matches: 5. Germline V gene sequence: CDR1 MNHNY, CDR2 SVGAGI (reference sequence). The CDR3 nucleotides read TGTGCCAGCAGTGAGACAGGGACAAGCAATCAGCCCCAGCATTTT. It is translated as CASSETGTSNQPQHF.

The chain has TRBV13 and TRBJ2-1, with 10 nucleotides matching TRBD2. The germline CDR1 and CDR2 sequences are PRHDT and FYEKMQ (reference sequence). V lost 5 bases and J lost 8; bases outside the gene matches: 9. The CDR3 runs to 15 residues. CDR3 in DNA: TGTGCCAGCAGCAGGGCCGCTAGCGGGAGTGATGAGCAGTTCTTC. It specifies CASSRAASGSDEQFF.